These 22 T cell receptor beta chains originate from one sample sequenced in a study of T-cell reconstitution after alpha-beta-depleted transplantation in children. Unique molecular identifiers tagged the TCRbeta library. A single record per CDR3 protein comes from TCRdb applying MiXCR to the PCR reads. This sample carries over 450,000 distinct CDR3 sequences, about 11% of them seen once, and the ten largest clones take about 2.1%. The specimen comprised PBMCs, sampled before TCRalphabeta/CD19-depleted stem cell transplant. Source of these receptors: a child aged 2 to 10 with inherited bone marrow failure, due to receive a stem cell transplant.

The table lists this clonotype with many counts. Written as DNA, the CDR3 is TGTGCCAGTACTACAGGGGCTCATGGCTACACCTTC. This translates into CASTTGAHGYTF. The chain is built from TRBV19 and TRBJ1-2, with 7 bases matching TRBD1. Germline CDR1 LNHDA, CDR2 SQIVND (reference sequence). Trimming removed 7 bases from V and 6 bases from J; junction bases left unmatched: 5. This CDR3 is 12 amino acids long. The whole variable domain, filled in from reference TRBV19 and TRBJ1-2, reads DGGITQSPKYLFRKEGQNVTLSCEQNLNHDAMYWYRQDPGQGLRLIYYSQIVNDFQKGDIAEGYSVSREKKESFPLTVTSAQKNPTAFYLCASTTGAHGYTFGSGTRLTVV.

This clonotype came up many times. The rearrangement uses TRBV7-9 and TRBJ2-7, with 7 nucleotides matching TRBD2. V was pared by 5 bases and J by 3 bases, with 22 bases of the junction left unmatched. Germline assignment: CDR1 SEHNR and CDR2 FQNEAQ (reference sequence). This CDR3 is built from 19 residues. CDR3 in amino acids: CASSPPVVAGGRVGYEQYF. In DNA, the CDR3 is TGTGCCAGCAGCCCCCCCGTGGTAGCGGGCGGGCGCGTCGGCTACGAGCAGTACTTC.

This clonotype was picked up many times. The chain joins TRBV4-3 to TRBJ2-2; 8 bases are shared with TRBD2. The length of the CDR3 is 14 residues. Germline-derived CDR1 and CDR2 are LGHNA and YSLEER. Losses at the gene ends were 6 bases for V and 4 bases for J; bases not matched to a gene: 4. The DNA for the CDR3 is TGCGCCAGCAGTCAGCGGGAGTTCACCGGGGAGCTGTTTTTT. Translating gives CASSQREFTGELFF.

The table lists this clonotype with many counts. The CDR3 DNA reads TGCAGTGCCAGTGTGCTAGCGGGAGCAGAGACCCAGTACTTC. Its translation is CSASVLAGAETQYF. V usage is TRBV20-1 and J usage is TRBJ2-5; TRBD2 agrees at 10 bases. The germline CDR1 and CDR2 sequences are DFQATT and SNEGSKA (reference sequence). V trimming: 6 bases; J trimming: 4 bases; junction bases outside the gene matches: 8. This CDR3 has 14 residues.

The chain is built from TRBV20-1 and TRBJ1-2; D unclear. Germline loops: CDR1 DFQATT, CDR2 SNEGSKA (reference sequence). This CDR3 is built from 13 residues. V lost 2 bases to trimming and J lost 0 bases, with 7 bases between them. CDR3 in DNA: TGCAGTGCTAGACAAGATTCTAACTATGGCTACACCTTC. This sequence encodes CSARQDSNYGYTF.

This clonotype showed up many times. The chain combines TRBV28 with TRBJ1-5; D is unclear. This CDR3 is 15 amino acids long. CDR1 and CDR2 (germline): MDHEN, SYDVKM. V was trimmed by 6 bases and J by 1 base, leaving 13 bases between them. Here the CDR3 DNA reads TGTGCCAGCAGGGTAGTGGACTTGAGCAATCAGCCCCAGCATTTT. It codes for CASRVVDLSNQPQHF.

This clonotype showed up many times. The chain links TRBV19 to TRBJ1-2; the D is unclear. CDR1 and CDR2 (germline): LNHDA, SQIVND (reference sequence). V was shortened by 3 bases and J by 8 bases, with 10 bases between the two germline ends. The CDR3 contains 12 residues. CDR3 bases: TGTGCCAGTAGTATTGGGCAACGCGGCTACACCTTC. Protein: CASSIGQRGYTF.

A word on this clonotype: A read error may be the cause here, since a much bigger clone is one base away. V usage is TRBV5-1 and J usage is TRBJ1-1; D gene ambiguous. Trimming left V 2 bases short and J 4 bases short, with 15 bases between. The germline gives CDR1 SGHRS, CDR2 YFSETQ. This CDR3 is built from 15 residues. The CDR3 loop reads CASSFSDTLSTEAFF. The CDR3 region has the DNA TGCGCCAGCAGCTTCTCCGACACCTTGAGCACTGAAGCTTTCTTT.

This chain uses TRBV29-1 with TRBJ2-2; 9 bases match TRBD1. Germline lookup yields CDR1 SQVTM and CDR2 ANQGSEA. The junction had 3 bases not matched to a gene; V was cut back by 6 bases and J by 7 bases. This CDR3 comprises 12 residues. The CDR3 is CSVGQGYGELFF. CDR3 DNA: TGCAGCGTAGGACAGGGGTACGGGGAGCTGTTTTTT.

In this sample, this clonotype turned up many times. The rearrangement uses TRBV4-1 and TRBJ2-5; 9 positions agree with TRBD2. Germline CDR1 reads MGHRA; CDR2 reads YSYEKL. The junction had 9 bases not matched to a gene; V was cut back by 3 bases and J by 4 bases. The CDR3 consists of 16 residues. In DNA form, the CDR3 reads TGCGCCAGCAGCCATCCCGGGACTAGCTTGGGAGAGACCCAGTACTTC. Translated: CASSHPGTSLGETQYF.

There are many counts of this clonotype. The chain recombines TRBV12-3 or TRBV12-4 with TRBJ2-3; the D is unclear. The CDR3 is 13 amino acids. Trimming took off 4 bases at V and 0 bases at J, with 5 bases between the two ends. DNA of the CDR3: TGTGCCAGCAGTTCGGCTAGCACAGATACGCAGTATTTT. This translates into CASSSASTDTQYF.

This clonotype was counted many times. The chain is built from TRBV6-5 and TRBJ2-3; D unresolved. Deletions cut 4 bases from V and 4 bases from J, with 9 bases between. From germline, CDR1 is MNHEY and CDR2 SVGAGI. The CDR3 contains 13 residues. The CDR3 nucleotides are TGTGCCAGCAGTTCCCGGGTAGCAGATACGCAGTATTTT. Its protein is CASSSRVADTQYF.

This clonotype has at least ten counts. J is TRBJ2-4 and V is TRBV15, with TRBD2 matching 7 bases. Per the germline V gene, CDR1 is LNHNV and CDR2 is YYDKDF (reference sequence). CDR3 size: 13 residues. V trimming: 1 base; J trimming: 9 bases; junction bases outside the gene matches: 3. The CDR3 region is CATSRGVAGIQYF. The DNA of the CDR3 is TGTGCCACCAGCAGAGGTGTAGCGGGCATTCAGTACTTC.

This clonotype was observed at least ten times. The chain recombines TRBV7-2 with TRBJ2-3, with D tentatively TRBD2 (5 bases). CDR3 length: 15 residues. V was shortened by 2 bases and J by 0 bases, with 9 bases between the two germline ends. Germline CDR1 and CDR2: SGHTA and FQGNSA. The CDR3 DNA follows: TGTGCCAGCAGCTTAAGGCGGGCCAGCACAGATACGCAGTATTTT. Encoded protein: CASSLRRASTDTQYF. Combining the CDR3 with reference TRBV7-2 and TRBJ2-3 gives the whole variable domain GAGVSQSPSNKVTEKGKDVELRCDPISGHTALYWYRQSLGQGLEFLIYFQGNSAPDKSGLPSDRFSAERTGGSVSTLTIQRTQQEDSAVYLCASSLRRASTDTQYFGPGTRLTVL.

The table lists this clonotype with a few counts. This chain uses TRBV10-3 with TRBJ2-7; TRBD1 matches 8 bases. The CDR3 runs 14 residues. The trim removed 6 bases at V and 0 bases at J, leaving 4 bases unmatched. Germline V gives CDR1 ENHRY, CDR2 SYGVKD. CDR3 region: CAIRKDRDSYEQYF. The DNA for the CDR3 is TGTGCCATCAGAAAGGACAGGGACTCCTACGAGCAGTACTTC.

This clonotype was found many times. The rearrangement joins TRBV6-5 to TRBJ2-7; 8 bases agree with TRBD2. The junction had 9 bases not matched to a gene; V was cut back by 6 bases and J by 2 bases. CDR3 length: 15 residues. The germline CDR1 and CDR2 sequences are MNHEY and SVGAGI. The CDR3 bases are TGTGCCAGCAGGTCCAGGCGGGAGGCCCCCTACGAGCAGTACTTC. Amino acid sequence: CASRSRREAPYEQYF.

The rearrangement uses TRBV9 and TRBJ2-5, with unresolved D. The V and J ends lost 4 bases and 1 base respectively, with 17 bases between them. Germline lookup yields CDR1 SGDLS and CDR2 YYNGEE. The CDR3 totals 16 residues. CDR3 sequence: CASSTSFLRGQETQYF. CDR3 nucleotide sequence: TGTGCCAGCAGCACCTCGTTCCTTCGAGGCCAAGAGACCCAGTACTTC.

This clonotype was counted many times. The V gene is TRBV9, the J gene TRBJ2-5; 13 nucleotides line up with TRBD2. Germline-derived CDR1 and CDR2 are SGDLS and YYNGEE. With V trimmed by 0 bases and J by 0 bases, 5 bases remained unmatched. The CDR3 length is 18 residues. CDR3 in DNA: TGTGCCAGCAGCGTAGGGGTACTAGCGGGAGGGTACCAAGAGACCCAGTACTTC. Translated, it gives CASSVGVLAGGYQETQYF.

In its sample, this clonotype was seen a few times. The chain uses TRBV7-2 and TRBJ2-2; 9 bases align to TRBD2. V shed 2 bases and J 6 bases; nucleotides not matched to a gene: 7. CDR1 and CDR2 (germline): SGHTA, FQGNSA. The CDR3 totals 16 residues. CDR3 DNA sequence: TGTGCCAGCAGCTTATTAGGCGGGAGGGGCGCCGGGGAGCTGTTTTTT. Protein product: CASSLLGGRGAGELFF.

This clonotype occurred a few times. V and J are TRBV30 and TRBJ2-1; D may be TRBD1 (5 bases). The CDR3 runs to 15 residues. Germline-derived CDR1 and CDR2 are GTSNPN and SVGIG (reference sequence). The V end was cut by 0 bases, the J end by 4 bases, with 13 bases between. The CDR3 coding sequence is TGTGCCTGGAGTGTATTACAGGCGGATTACAATGAGCAGTTCTTC. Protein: CAWSVLQADYNEQFF. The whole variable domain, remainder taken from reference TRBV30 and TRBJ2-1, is SQTIHQWPATLVQPVGSPLSLECTVEGTSNPNLYWYRQAAGRGLQLLFYSVGIGQISSEVPQNLSASRPQDRQFILSSKKLLLSDSGFYLCAWSVLQADYNEQFFGPGTRLTVL.

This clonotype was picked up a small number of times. CDR3 residues: CASSRPSPIYNEQFF. The CDR3 coding sequence is TGTGCCAGCAGCCGGCCCTCCCCAATATACAATGAGCAGTTCTTC. The chain combines TRBV27 with TRBJ2-1; no firm D call. There are 15 residues in the CDR3. Germline V gives CDR1 MNHEY, CDR2 SMNVEV (reference sequence). The germline V and J ends were trimmed by 6 bases and 4 bases, with 16 bases remaining between them.

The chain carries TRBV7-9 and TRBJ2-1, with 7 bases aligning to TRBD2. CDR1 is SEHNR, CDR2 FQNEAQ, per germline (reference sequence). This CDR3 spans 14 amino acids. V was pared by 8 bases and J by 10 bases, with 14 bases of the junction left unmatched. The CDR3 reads CASRRLAQMGEQFF. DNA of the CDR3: TGTGCCAGCCGCAGACTAGCACAAATGGGGGAGCAGTTCTTC.